The entry below gives a single T cell receptor beta chain sequence along with its context. What it binds is not known. This specimen comes from a study of post-analysis software for immune sequencing data. Study-wide results and limits: Roughly five TRBV segments appeared more often in patients than in controls, and TRBV5-6, TRBV5-1 and TRBV20-1 were among these.

Unique molecular identifiers were present in the TCR beta cDNA libraries. TCRdb reanalysed the PCR reads using MiXCR and keeps one entry per CDR3 protein. The sample carries 820,000 or so distinct CDR3 sequences, approximately 53% recorded once. V shed 1 base, J shed 1 base, and the junction held 3 bases outside the gene matches. The CDR3 is 15 residues long. From germline, CDR1 is DFQATT and CDR2 SNEGSKA (reference sequence). The sequenced sample was blood. V usage is TRBV20-1 and J usage is TRBJ2-1; 8 nucleotides align to TRBD2. This receptor was identified in a girl aged 10 to 17 with multiple sclerosis. The CDR3 loop reads CSARAASGSYNEQFF. The DNA for the CDR3 is TGCAGTGCTAGAGCGGCTAGCGGGTCCTACAATGAGCAGTTCTTC.